This T cell receptor (beta chain) appears in the sequencing data of a study of control samples from healthy donors and cancer patients. In its sample, this clone was seen once. The method was immunoSEQ multiplex PCR; TCRdb's version includes in-frame clones alone and lacks a portion of them. This sample has some 210,000 clones; over 80% occur once, and the top ten carry approximately 1.8%. The receptor was derived from a man aged 25 to 40 in good health. Material: blood.

CDR3 bases: TGTGCCAGCAGCTCCTCTAATGAAAAACTGTTTTTT. Translation gives CASSSSNEKLFF. The gene calls are TRBV11-2 and TRBJ1-4; D remains ambiguous. The CDR3 is 12 residues long. CDR1 is SGHAT and CDR2 is FQNNGV in the germline V gene. Trimming shortened V by 4 bases and J by 3 bases, and 3 bases separated the two germline ends.